This T cell receptor (beta chain) was obtained from a study of cytomegalovirus exposure and HLA in healthy donors. Study results and limitations: Most of the TCR beta V segments (in an earlier analysis) were productive either about 87% or about 30% of the time. Most TCR sequences proved rare, with some public TCRs found in many donors. Apparent HLA restriction characterized most CMV-associated TCR beta chains in a later analysis.

To note about this clone: The antigen is unknown.

The CDR3 extends over 19 amino acids. The germline V and J ends were trimmed by 0 bases and 1 base, with 19 bases remaining between them. Germline V gives CDR1 LGHNA, CDR2 YNFKEQ. In the PCR, 60 Vbeta and 13 Jbeta primers were used. As originally analysed: As a later analysis found, there were about 80 million unique TCR beta chains, of which roughly 11 million were shared. Clones were sequenced by immunoSEQ multiplex PCR, and TCRdb holds only the in-frame ones, with some missing. The DNA gave D and trimming, while V, J and clone size come from that table. In all, the sample yields roughly 82,000 clones.

The chain recombines TRBV4-2 with TRBJ2-4, with D perhaps matching TRBD1 (7 bases). The sample taken for sequencing was PBMCs. The TCR originated in a woman aged 55-70 years in good health and CMV-seronegative. This chain's CDR3 is CASSQDTGDSGGAKNIQYF. CDR3 DNA: TGTGCCAGCAGCCAAGATACTGGGGACAGTGGAGGGGCCAAAAACATTCAGTACTTC.